This TCR beta chain was observed in a study of blood T cell repertoires in COVID-19. Study summary: Acute and convalescent COVID-19 samples came from the United States, Italy and Spain.

Per germline, CDR1 MDHEN and CDR2 SYDVKM. The CDR3 contains 14 residues. Trimming shortened V by 1 base and J by 5 bases, and 11 bases separated the two germline ends. Clones were sequenced by immunoSEQ multiplex PCR, and TCRdb holds only the in-frame ones, with some missing. In the table there are about 190,000 clones, over 80% of which are singletons. The rearrangement uses TRBV28 and TRBJ1-2, with a possible D match to TRBD1 (5 bases). The sequencing input was peripheral blood. This sequence was found in a woman in her forties with acute or convalescent COVID-19. CDR3 sequence: CASSLSDRRYGYTF. The CDR3, as DNA: TGTGCCAGCAGTTTATCAGACAGACGATATGGCTACACCTTC.